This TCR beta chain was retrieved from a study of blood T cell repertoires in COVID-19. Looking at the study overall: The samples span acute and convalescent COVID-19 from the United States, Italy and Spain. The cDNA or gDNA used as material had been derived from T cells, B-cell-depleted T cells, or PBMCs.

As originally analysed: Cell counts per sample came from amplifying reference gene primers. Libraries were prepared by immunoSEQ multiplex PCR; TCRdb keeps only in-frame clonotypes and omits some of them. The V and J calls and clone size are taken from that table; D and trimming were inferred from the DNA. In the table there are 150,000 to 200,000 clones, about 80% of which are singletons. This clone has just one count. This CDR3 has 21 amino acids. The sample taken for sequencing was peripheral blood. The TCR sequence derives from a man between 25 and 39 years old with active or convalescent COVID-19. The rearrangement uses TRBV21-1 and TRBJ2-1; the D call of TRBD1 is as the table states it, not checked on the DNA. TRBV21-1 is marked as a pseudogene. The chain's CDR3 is CASSKKQAGGLLVDSYNEQFF. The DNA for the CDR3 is TGTGCCAGCAGCAAAAAACAGGCAGGGGGCCTTCTAGTCGACTCCTACAATGAGCAGTTCTTC.